A single sample is the source of the 7 T cell receptor beta chains below, sequenced in a study of cytomegalovirus exposure and HLA in healthy donors. Primers: 60 Vbeta forward and 13 Jbeta reverse. Sequenced by immunoSEQ multiplex PCR; TCRdb stores in-frame clones only, minus some. Among about 120,000 clones listed, around 72% were seen once. The sequenced material came from PBMCs. Receptors originate from a man aged 30-40 years in good health and CMV-seronegative.

The chain has TRBV5-6 and TRBJ2-3; D might be TRBD2 (6 bases). The V gene lost 3 bases and the J gene lost 2 bases, with 16 bases spanning the gap. Germline CDR1 and CDR2: SGHDT and YYEEEE. The CDR3 is made up of 16 amino acids. The DNA for the CDR3 is TGTGCCAGCAGCTCCTGGAGGGGACCAAACACAGATACGCAGTATTTT. Its translation: CASSSWRGPNTDTQYF.

The chain combines TRBV9 with TRBJ1-3; D unresolved. CDR3 length: 12 amino acids. CDR1 and CDR2 (germline): SGDLS, YYNGEE. V was trimmed by 9 bases and J by 0 bases, leaving 7 bases between them. This CDR3 reads CATRDSGNTIYF. Written as DNA, the CDR3 is TGTGCCACCCGAGACTCTGGAAACACCATATATTTT. Variable domain in full (rest from reference TRBV9 and TRBJ1-3): DSGVTQTPKHLITATGQRVTLRCSPRSGDLSVYWYQQSLDQGLQFLIQYYNGEERAKGNILERFSAQQFPDLHSELNLSSLELGDSALYFCATRDSGNTIYFGEGSWLTVV.

CDR3 nucleotide sequence: TGTGCCAGCAGAAGGGACTGGCTCCAAGAGACCCAGTACTTC. This translates into CASRRDWLQETQYF. V is TRBV2 and J is TRBJ2-5, with D possibly matching TRBD2 (6 bases). Trimming took 6 bases from V and 1 from J, leaving 12 bases between them. Germline CDR1 and CDR2: SNHLY and FYNNEI. This CDR3 spans 14 amino acids.

The chain carries TRBV10-3 and TRBJ1-2; 9 bases agree with TRBD1. The CDR3 contains 14 residues. V was clipped by 3 bases and J by 8 bases; unmatched bases: 7. Germline assignment: CDR1 ENHRY and CDR2 SYGVKD. DNA for the CDR3: TGTGCCATCAGTGATCCGACAGGGGGAGGGGGCTACACCTTC. Translated: CAISDPTGGGGYTF.

The chain uses TRBV5-6 and TRBJ1-4, with TRBD1 as a possible D gene (6 bases). CDR1 is SGHDT and CDR2 is YYEEEE in the germline V gene. The CDR3 runs 17 residues. V was pared by 6 bases and J by 4 bases, with 22 bases between. Here the CDR3 DNA reads TGTGCCAGCAACGACCCGCCGCAGGGGCCATTTAATGAAAAACTGTTTTTT. It specifies CASNDPPQGPFNEKLFF.

The CDR3: CAPGFLAYEQYF. Here the CDR3 DNA reads TGTGCCCCCGGGTTTTTGGCCTACGAGCAGTACTTC. The V call is TRBV6-6, the J call TRBJ2-7; no definite D call. The CDR3 length is 12 residues. Trimming stripped 11 bases from V and 2 bases from J, with 13 bases between. In germline, CDR1 is MNHNY, CDR2 SVGAGI (reference sequence).

The chain has TRBV28 and TRBJ2-5, with D possibly matching TRBD2 (6 bases). The J call may be mistaken, given a closer DNA end match to TRBJ2-7. The CDR3 length is 15 residues. Germline lookup yields CDR1 MDHEN and CDR2 SYDVKM. CDR3 DNA sequence: TGTGCCAGCAGTCTCTCACGGGGGATCTCCTACGAGCAGTACTTC. This gives the protein CASSLSRGISYEQYF.